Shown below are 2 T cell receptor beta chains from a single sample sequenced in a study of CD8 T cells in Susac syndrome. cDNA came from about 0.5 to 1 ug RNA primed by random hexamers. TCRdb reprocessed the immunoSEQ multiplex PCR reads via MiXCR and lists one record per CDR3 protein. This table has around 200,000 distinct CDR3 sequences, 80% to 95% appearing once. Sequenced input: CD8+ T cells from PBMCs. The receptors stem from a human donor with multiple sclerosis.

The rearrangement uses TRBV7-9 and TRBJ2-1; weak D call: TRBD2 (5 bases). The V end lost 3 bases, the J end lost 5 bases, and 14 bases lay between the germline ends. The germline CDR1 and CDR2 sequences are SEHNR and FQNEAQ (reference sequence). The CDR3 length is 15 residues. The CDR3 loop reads CASSFPGVQNNEQFF. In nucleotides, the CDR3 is TGTGCCAGCAGCTTTCCCGGGGTCCAAAACAATGAGCAGTTCTTC. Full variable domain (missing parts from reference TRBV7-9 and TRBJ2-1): DTGVSQNPRHKITKRGQNVTFRCDPISEHNRLYWYRQTLGQGPEFLTYFQNEAQLEKSRLLSDRFSAERPKGSFSTLEIQRTEQGDSAMYLCASSFPGVQNNEQFFGPGTRLTVL.

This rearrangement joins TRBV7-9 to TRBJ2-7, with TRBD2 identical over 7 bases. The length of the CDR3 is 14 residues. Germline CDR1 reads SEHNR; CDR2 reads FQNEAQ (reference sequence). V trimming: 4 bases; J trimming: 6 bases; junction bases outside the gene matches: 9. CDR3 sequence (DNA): TGTGCCAGCAGCTCGGACCGGGGGGTCGCCGAGCAGTACTTC. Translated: CASSSDRGVAEQYF.